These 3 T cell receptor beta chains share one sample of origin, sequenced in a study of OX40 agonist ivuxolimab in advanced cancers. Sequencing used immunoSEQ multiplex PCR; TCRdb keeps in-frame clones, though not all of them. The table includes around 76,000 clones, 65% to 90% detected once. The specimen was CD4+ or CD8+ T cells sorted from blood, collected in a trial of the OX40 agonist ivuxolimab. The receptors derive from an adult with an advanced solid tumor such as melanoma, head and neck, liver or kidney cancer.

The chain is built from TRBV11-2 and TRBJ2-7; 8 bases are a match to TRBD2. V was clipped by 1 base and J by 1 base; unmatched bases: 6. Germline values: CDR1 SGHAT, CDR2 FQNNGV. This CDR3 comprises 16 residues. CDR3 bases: TGTGCCAGCAGCTTAGCTCGAGCGGGAGCTTCCTACGAGCAGTACTTC. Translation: CASSLARAGASYEQYF.

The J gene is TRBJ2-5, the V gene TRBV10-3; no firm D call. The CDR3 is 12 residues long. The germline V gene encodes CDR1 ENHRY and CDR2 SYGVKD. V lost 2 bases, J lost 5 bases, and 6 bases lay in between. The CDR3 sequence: CAISERGETQYF. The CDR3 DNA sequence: TGTGCCATCAGTGAGCGTGGGGAGACCCAGTACTTC.

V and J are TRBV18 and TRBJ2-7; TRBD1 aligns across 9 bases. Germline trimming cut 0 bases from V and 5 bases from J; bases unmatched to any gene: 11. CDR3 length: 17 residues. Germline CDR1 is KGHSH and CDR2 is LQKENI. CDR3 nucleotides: TGTGCCAGCTCACCACCGAATCTGGGGACAGGGCTCCACGAGCAGTACTTC. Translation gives CASSPPNLGTGLHEQYF.